These 27 T cell receptor beta chains originate from one sample sequenced in a study of identical twins (TCRdb year 2016). Libraries were constructed by 5' RACE. TCRdb shows the sequencer as Illumina HiSeq 2000. The public reads were reanalyzed by TCRdb: fastp trimming at Q25, MiXCR alignment, in-frame beta chains only. CDR3 protein sequences are deduplicated, and each keeps its most common genes and DNA. The sample table lists around 100,000 distinct CDR3 sequences, 4.5% to 6.5% of them with a count of one. The ten largest clonotypes hold roughly 12% of the sample. The specimen sequenced was memory T cells sorted from blood. Read against the paper, the sample's cell subset or site label means: CD45RO+ enriched T cells. These receptors all stem from a woman aged 45-65 years in good health.

This clonotype was seen only a few times. The chain links TRBV20-1 to TRBJ2-3, with 7 bases matching TRBD1. Germline V gene lookup returns CDR1 DFQATT and CDR2 SNEGSKA (reference sequence). This CDR3 region has 14 residues. Unmatched junction bases numbered 8, after V lost 5 bases and J lost 3 bases. The CDR3 here is CSASTGEWTDTQYF. The CDR3 nucleotides are TGCAGTGCTTCCACAGGGGAGTGGACAGATACGCAGTATTTT.

This clonotype showed up many times. This sequence joins TRBV5-6 and TRBJ2-2; TRBD1 is a possible D gene (5 bases). Per the germline V gene, CDR1 is SGHDT and CDR2 is YYEEEE. The CDR3 runs to 13 residues. Trimming removed 1 base from V and 7 bases from J, with 8 bases in between. CDR3 region: CASSLRGVGELFF. Here the CDR3 DNA reads TGTGCCAGCAGCTTGAGGGGCGTCGGGGAGCTGTTTTTT.

This chain connects TRBV27 to TRBJ1-2, with TRBD1 matching 9 bases. Germline CDR1 and CDR2: MNHEY and SMNVEV (reference sequence). The CDR3 extends over 18 amino acids. The J segment lost 0 bases and the V segment lost 1 base, leaving 9 bases of the junction unmatched. CDR3 coding DNA: TGTGCCAGCAGTTTATTTGGGACAGGGATCTTGGCTAACTATGGCTACACCTTC. Residues: CASSLFGTGILANYGYTF.

This clonotype has only a few counts. The rearrangement links TRBV4-1 to TRBJ2-1, with 7 nucleotides matching TRBD2. The CDR3 length is 13 residues. The V segment lost 6 bases and the J segment 6 bases; nucleotides outside the gene matches: 5. In germline, CDR1 is MGHRA, CDR2 YSYEKL. The CDR3 here is CASRRGLPNEQFF. CDR3 DNA: TGCGCCAGCAGGAGGGGACTACCCAATGAGCAGTTCTTC.

This chain uses TRBV3-1 with TRBJ2-7; 10 nucleotides align to TRBD2. Trimming cost V 2 bases and J 6 bases; bases outside gene matches: 7. Germline V gene lookup returns CDR1 LGHDT and CDR2 YNNKEL (reference sequence). The CDR3 covers 15 residues. CDR3 protein: CASSQQASGSLEQYF. The DNA of the CDR3 is TGTGCCAGCAGCCAACAGGCTAGCGGGAGTCTCGAGCAGTACTTC.

This clonotype was counted ten times or more. This chain joins TRBV5-1 and TRBJ2-5; a possible D gene is TRBD1 (5 bases). The V gene's germline CDR1 is SGHRS and CDR2 YFSETQ. The germline V and J ends were trimmed by 4 bases and 1 base, with 8 bases remaining between them. CDR3 length equals 13 residues. This chain's CDR3 is CASSNQGQETQYF. The CDR3 region has the DNA TGCGCCAGCAGCAATCAGGGCCAAGAGACCCAGTACTTC.

This clonotype was picked up many times. This chain joins TRBV3-1 and TRBJ2-1, with 10 bases aligning to TRBD2. This CDR3 region has 17 residues. The germline CDR1 and CDR2 sequences are LGHDT and YNNKEL (reference sequence). With 5 bases clipped from V and 6 bases from J, the junction kept 13 bases outside the gene matches. The CDR3 reads CASSFLAGDGAINEQFF. CDR3 sequence (DNA): TGTGCCAGCAGCTTCCTAGCGGGAGATGGAGCAATCAATGAGCAGTTCTTC.

This clonotype has at least ten counts. J is TRBJ2-1 and V is TRBV5-1, with 8 nucleotides matching TRBD2. There are 16 residues in the CDR3. V was clipped by 3 bases and J by 8 bases; unmatched bases: 13. Germline V lookup: CDR1 SGHRS, CDR2 YFSETQ. CDR3 bases: TGCGCCAGCAGCTCCGGAGGGACTAGTATAGCCCATGAGCAGTTCTTC. Translation gives CASSSGGTSIAHEQFF.

This clonotype was seen a handful of times. J is TRBJ2-2 and V is TRBV14; D is unresolved. The CDR3 consists of 13 residues. Germline lookup yields CDR1 SGHDN and CDR2 FVKESK. Trimming took 4 bases from V and 8 from J, leaving 11 bases between them. In DNA form, the CDR3 reads TGTGCCAGCAGCCCACACCTCAAAGGGGAGCTGTTTTTT. This sequence encodes CASSPHLKGELFF. The complete variable domain, with remaining parts taken from reference TRBV14 and TRBJ2-2, reads EAGVTQFPSHSVIEKGQTVTLRCDPISGHDNLYWYRRVMGKEIKFLLHFVKESKQDESGMPNNRFLAERTGGTYSTLKVQPAELEDSGVYFCASSPHLKGELFFGEGSRLTVL.

This clonotype occurred many times. The chain's CDR3 is CAMGQVNTEAFF. CDR3 bases: TGTGCCATGGGACAGGTGAACACTGAAGCTTTCTTT. The chain carries TRBV10-3 and TRBJ1-1; 8 nucleotides line up with TRBD1. V lost 9 bases to trimming and J lost 0 bases; unmatched junction nucleotides: 0. Germline-derived CDR1 and CDR2 are ENHRY and SYGVKD. This CDR3 is built from 12 residues.

At least ten counts were recorded for this clonotype. This chain uses TRBV6-2 or TRBV6-3 with TRBJ2-2; 8 positions agree with TRBD2. J gave up 1 base and V 2 bases, and 9 bases lay outside the gene matches. The CDR3 contains 18 residues. Per germline, CDR1 MNHEY and CDR2 SVGEGT. The CDR3 spells CASSYDLAGVMNTGELFF. CDR3 DNA: TGTGCCAGCAGTTACGATCTAGCGGGCGTTATGAACACCGGGGAGCTGTTTTTT.

The sample holds many counts of this clonotype. The chain joins TRBV10-3 to TRBJ1-5, with unresolved D. CDR3 length equals 14 residues. V was shortened by 9 bases and J by 2 bases, with 14 bases between the two germline ends. Germline CDR1 is ENHRY and CDR2 is SYGVKD. In nucleotides, the CDR3 is TGTGCCATTGGGAACCCTGGGGGCAATCAGCCCCAGCATTTT. Translating it yields CAIGNPGGNQPQHF.

This clonotype has ten or more counts. The chain is built from TRBV4-2 and TRBJ1-6; D remains unclear. The CDR3 contains 16 residues. V was trimmed by 3 bases and J by 0 bases, leaving 9 bases between them. Germline loops: CDR1 LGHNA, CDR2 YNFKEQ. CDR3 protein: CASSQEIRSYNSPLHF. The CDR3 bases are TGTGCCAGCAGCCAGGAGATCCGCTCCTATAATTCACCCCTCCACTTT.

The CDR3 is CASSERTGTSPQFF. The CDR3 DNA reads as TGCGCCAGCAGTGAGCGCACTGGGACTAGTCCGCAGTTCTTC. This chain joins TRBV10-2 and TRBJ2-1; 8 bases are a match to TRBD2. With V trimmed by 2 bases and J by 12 bases, 9 bases remained unmatched. Germline CDR1 and CDR2: WSHSY and SAAADI. This CDR3 contains 14 residues.

Notes on this clonotype: The DNA is omitted, as the CDR3 cannot be located on it reliably, and the CDR3 follows TCRdb's listing. The CDR3 reads CATSSPAGQGPPGSCFF. The chain links TRBV15 to TRBJ2-2; the D call TRBD1 from the table was never checked on the DNA. The CDR3 has 17 residues if both end residues are counted. Germline CDR1 LNHNV, CDR2 YYDKDF (reference sequence).

This clonotype was seen at least ten times. V and J are TRBV4-2 and TRBJ2-1; 12 bases line up with TRBD2. J was trimmed by 7 bases and V by 0 bases; bases with no gene match: 7. Germline loops: CDR1 LGHNA, CDR2 YNFKEQ. The CDR3 spans 17 residues. The CDR3 DNA reads TGTGCCAGCAGCCAAGACGCGACTAGCGGGAGTATAAATGAGCAGTTCTTC. This translates into CASSQDATSGSINEQFF.

This clonotype has at least ten counts. The rearrangement joins TRBV29-1 to TRBJ2-7, with D hard to call. The germline V gene has CDR1 SQVTM and CDR2 ANQGSEA. CDR3 size: 11 residues. Trimming left V 3 bases short and J 6 bases short, with 9 bases between. The CDR3 bases are TGCAGCGTTGATTGGGAATCCGAGCAGTACTTC. Translating gives CSVDWESEQYF.

This clonotype was observed many times. The genes are TRBV3-1 and TRBJ2-1, with unresolved D. CDR3 size: 15 residues. Per the germline V gene, CDR1 is LGHDT and CDR2 is YNNKEL (reference sequence). V lost 3 bases and J 5 bases, leaving 14 bases between the germline ends. This CDR3 is CASSHPGRPNNEQFF. CDR3 DNA: TGTGCCAGCAGCCACCCGGGCCGGCCGAACAATGAGCAGTTCTTC.

This clonotype was observed many times. V is TRBV27 and J is TRBJ1-6; possibly TRBD1 for D (6 bases). The V gene's germline CDR1 is MNHEY and CDR2 SMNVEV (reference sequence). V lost 8 bases and J 7 bases, leaving 12 bases between the germline ends. The CDR3 contains 13 residues. DNA of the CDR3: TGTGCCAGCCACAGGGCCGGAAATTCACCCCTCCACTTT. It specifies CASHRAGNSPLHF.

This clonotype was picked up many times. The chain employs TRBV12-5 and TRBJ2-2, with unresolved D. V was trimmed by 2 bases and J by 5 bases, leaving 9 bases between them. CDR3 length equals 14 residues. Germline lookup yields CDR1 LGHNT and CDR2 FRNRAP. CDR3 in amino acids: CASGLSLGTGELFF. The CDR3 coding sequence is TGTGCTAGTGGTTTGAGTCTGGGAACCGGGGAGCTGTTTTTT.

This clonotype was detected a few times. The rearrangement links TRBV5-1 to TRBJ2-4; 8 bases map to TRBD2. Germline trimming cut 0 bases from V and 7 bases from J; bases unmatched to any gene: 12. Germline V CDR1 and CDR2: SGHRS, YFSETQ. This CDR3 spans 17 amino acids. CDR3 protein: CASSLAVGGRRWNIQYF. DNA of the CDR3: TGCGCCAGCAGCTTGGCCGTGGGCGGGAGGCGTTGGAACATTCAGTACTTC. The entire variable domain, with the rest obtained from reference TRBV5-1 and TRBJ2-4, is as follows: KAGVTQTPRYLIKTRGQQVTLSCSPISGHRSVSWYQQTPGQGLQFLFEYFSETQRNKGNFPGRFSGRQFSNSRSEMNVSTLELGDSALYLCASSLAVGGRRWNIQYFGAGTRLSVL.

This clonotype was counted between two and nine times. This chain connects TRBV27 to TRBJ2-2; 7 bases match TRBD1. Germline values: CDR1 MNHEY, CDR2 SMNVEV (reference sequence). Losses at the gene ends were 6 bases for V and 6 bases for J; bases not matched to a gene: 19. The CDR3 is 18 residues long. The CDR3 spells CASSPRRRGRPGSGELFF. The CDR3 nucleotides read TGTGCCAGCAGCCCCCGGCGTAGGGGGCGCCCCGGGTCCGGGGAGCTGTTTTTT.

This clonotype was recorded at least ten times. The CDR3 loop reads CASSEEGLAKNIQYF. For the CDR3, the DNA is TGTGCCAGCAGTGAGGAAGGGCTAGCCAAAAACATTCAGTACTTC. This chain links TRBV2 with TRBJ2-4; D call uncertain. Trimming shortened V by 3 bases and J by 0 bases, and 9 bases separated the two germline ends. The CDR3 consists of 15 residues. Per germline, CDR1 SNHLY and CDR2 FYNNEI.

On this clonotype itself: A read error may be the cause here, since a much bigger clone is one base away. The CDR3 nucleotides are TGCGTCAGCAGCCAAGAGCGGGGGGGGTACAATGAGCAGTTCTTC. Its protein product is CVSSQERGGYNEQFF. V and J are TRBV4-1 and TRBJ2-1, with 10 bases that match TRBD2. The CDR3 spans 15 residues. CDR1 MGHRA and CDR2 YSYEKL come from the germline V gene.

The chain joins TRBV12-3 or TRBV12-4 to TRBJ1-3; D is unclear. Trimming took off 5 bases at V and 8 bases at J, with 7 bases between the two ends. This CDR3 is 11 amino acids long. The chain's CDR3 is CASSLLDTIYF. The DNA of the CDR3 is TGTGCCAGCAGTCTTTTGGACACCATATATTTT.

This clonotype was recorded at least ten times. The rearrangement links TRBV28 to TRBJ2-3; 8 nucleotides match TRBD2. This CDR3 has 18 residues. CDR1 and CDR2 (germline): MDHEN, SYDVKM. V was clipped by 3 bases and J by 3 bases; unmatched bases: 14. This CDR3 is CASSFARGAGVGTDTQYF. The CDR3 DNA is TGTGCCAGCAGTTTCGCGCGGGGGGCGGGAGTCGGGACAGATACGCAGTATTTT.

The sample holds many counts of this clonotype. The chain carries TRBV5-1 and TRBJ2-5, with 8 positions matching TRBD1. The germline V gene has CDR1 SGHRS and CDR2 YFSETQ. V lost 7 bases, J lost 4 bases, and 9 bases stayed unmatched. The CDR3 is made up of 14 amino acids. This chain's CDR3 is CASYLDRVGETQYF. The CDR3 DNA sequence: TGCGCCAGCTACCTGGACAGGGTAGGAGAGACCCAGTACTTC.